These 20 T cell receptor beta chains came from one sample sequenced in a study of shared T cell receptors in the human thymus. Assay: immunoSEQ multiplex PCR; the TCRdb copy retains only in-frame clones and omits some. The sample has 630,000 or so clones, approximately 87% seen once. These data were likewise used in another study, on human thymus T cells.

The sequenced material came from thymocytes. These receptors all stem from a boy under two years old with a congenital heart defect.

This clone was observed once. The chain employs TRBV25-1 and TRBJ2-5; D perhaps matches TRBD1 (6 bases). CDR3 size: 16 residues. The V and J ends lost 0 bases and 9 bases respectively, with 20 bases between them. The germline gives CDR1 MGHDK, CDR2 SYGVNS. The CDR3 DNA reads as TGTGCCAGCAGTGAATATGGACAGAAGCAAAGGAGACCCCAGTACTTC. Its translation is CASSEYGQKQRRPQYF.

The chain combines TRBV29-1 with TRBJ2-5, with TRBD1 as a possible D gene (6 bases). The CDR3 is 15 amino acids. Germline CDR1 SQVTM, CDR2 ANQGSEA. Between the trimmed V and J ends, which lost 4 bases and 2 bases, there was a span of 17 bases. CDR3 region: CSVALQGNPQETQYF. CDR3 bases: TGCAGCGTTGCGTTACAGGGCAACCCTCAAGAGACCCAGTACTTC.

The rearrangement uses TRBV5-1 and TRBJ1-4, with D uncertain. Per germline, CDR1 SGHRS and CDR2 YFSETQ. This CDR3 region has 19 residues. V was pared by 0 bases and J by 7 bases, with 25 bases between. The CDR3 spells CASSLALPPFLHSSEKLFF. CDR3 nucleotides: TGCGCCAGCAGCTTGGCGTTACCACCATTTCTCCATTCCAGTGAAAAACTGTTTTTT.

The chain uses TRBV14 and TRBJ2-7; TRBD2 aligns across 12 bases. The junction had 8 bases not matched to a gene; V was cut back by 5 bases and J by 6 bases. This CDR3 region has 15 residues. Germline V gene lookup returns CDR1 SGHDN and CDR2 FVKESK. CDR3: CASSASGRALGEQYF. CDR3 sequence (DNA): TGTGCCAGCAGCGCTAGCGGGAGGGCCTTGGGCGAGCAGTACTTC.

The chain uses TRBV11-3 and TRBJ1-2; 7 bases map to TRBD1. Germline V gene lookup returns CDR1 SGHNT and CDR2 YENEEA. The CDR3 totals 15 residues. V lost 5 bases and J lost 5; bases outside the gene matches: 11. CDR3 loop: CASSPWDSKLYGYTF. The CDR3, as DNA: TGTGCCAGCAGCCCCTGGGACAGTAAGCTATATGGCTACACCTTC.

The rearrangement uses TRBV27 and TRBJ2-1; D remains ambiguous. Trimming left V 3 bases short and J 6 bases short, with 9 bases between. Germline CDR1 is MNHEY and CDR2 is SMNVEV (reference sequence). The CDR3 length is 13 residues. In nucleotides, the CDR3 is TGTGCCAGCAGTTTTAGCTACGGCAATGAGCAGTTCTTC. It yields the protein CASSFSYGNEQFF.

This chain connects TRBV30 to TRBJ2-7; D perhaps matches TRBD1 (6 bases). This CDR3 is 14 amino acids long. Trimming took off 0 bases at V and 7 bases at J, with 16 bases between the two ends. Germline V gene lookup returns CDR1 GTSNPN and CDR2 SVGIG (reference sequence). CDR3 protein: CAWSVYKQGGEQYF. The DNA of the CDR3 is TGTGCCTGGAGTGTCTATAAACAGGGTGGGGAGCAGTACTTC.

This chain links TRBV6-5 with TRBJ1-3, with TRBD1 matching over 8 bases. V lost 5 bases, J lost 6 bases, and 9 bases stayed unmatched. This CDR3 has 15 residues. Germline V gene lookup returns CDR1 MNHEY and CDR2 SVGAGI. CDR3 sequence: CASSNRGSGENTIYF. The CDR3 nucleotides read TGTGCCAGCAGTAACAGGGGGTCCGGGGAAAACACCATATATTTT.

The chain employs TRBV28 and TRBJ1-2, with 10 bases identical to TRBD1. CDR1 is MDHEN, CDR2 SYDVKM, per germline. The CDR3 runs 18 residues. The V segment lost 3 bases and the J segment 4 bases; nucleotides outside the gene matches: 14. Here the CDR3 reads CASSFPEGDRGLGYGYTF. The CDR3 bases are TGTGCCAGCAGTTTCCCTGAGGGAGACAGGGGGCTCGGCTATGGCTACACCTTC.

V is TRBV27 and J is TRBJ2-7, with TRBD2 matching 10 bases. Trimming at V came to 6 bases and at J to 5 bases, leaving 10 bases not matched to a gene. CDR1 and CDR2 (germline): MNHEY, SMNVEV (reference sequence). The CDR3 is 15 residues long. CDR3 loop: CASRTLAGPAHEQYF. CDR3 nucleotides: TGTGCCAGCAGAACACTAGCGGGGCCAGCCCACGAGCAGTACTTC.

The chain couples TRBV7-2 to TRBJ1-1, with 8 bases matching TRBD1. The germline V gene encodes CDR1 SGHTA and CDR2 FQGNSA. The CDR3 has 14 residues. Trimming at V came to 5 bases and at J to 7 bases, leaving 9 bases not matched to a gene. DNA for the CDR3: TGTGCCAGCAGCCCACGGGACAGGCTATTTGAAGCTTTCTTT. It specifies CASSPRDRLFEAFF.

The V call is TRBV27, the J call TRBJ1-1; the D is unclear. This CDR3 comprises 16 residues. The germline V gene has CDR1 MNHEY and CDR2 SMNVEV (reference sequence). Trimming shortened V by 4 bases and J by 10 bases, and 25 bases separated the two germline ends. The CDR3 bases are TGTGCCAGCAGTTATTATCCTTTCAACACAAGACTAGGAGCTTTCTTT. It codes for CASSYYPFNTRLGAFF.

The chain joins TRBV7-3 to TRBJ2-1; 12 bases agree with TRBD1. The CDR3 is made up of 14 amino acids. The trim removed 4 bases at V and 6 bases at J, leaving 1 base unmatched. Germline-derived CDR1 and CDR2 are SGHTA and FQGTGA. The CDR3 region has the DNA TGTGCCAGCAGCTCGGGACAGGGGGCCAATGAGCAGTTCTTC. Its translation: CASSSGQGANEQFF.

This rearrangement joins TRBV5-1 to TRBJ1-5; the D is unclear. V dropped 0 bases and J dropped 5 bases, with 6 bases sitting between them. The CDR3 is 13 residues long. Germline V CDR1 and CDR2: SGHRS, YFSETQ. The CDR3 loop reads CASSLDGDQPQHF. The CDR3 region has the DNA TGCGCCAGCAGCTTGGACGGAGATCAGCCCCAGCATTTT. The variable domain in full, completed from reference TRBV5-1 and TRBJ1-5, reads KAGVTQTPRYLIKTRGQQVTLSCSPISGHRSVSWYQQTPGQGLQFLFEYFSETQRNKGNFPGRFSGRQFSNSRSEMNVSTLELGDSALYLCASSLDGDQPQHFGDGTRLSIL.

V usage is TRBV27 and J usage is TRBJ1-2; 7 bases fit TRBD1. The CDR3 covers 13 residues. Germline CDR1 and CDR2: MNHEY and SMNVEV (reference sequence). V gave up 3 bases and J gave up 3 bases; unmatched junction bases: 1. The CDR3 region has the DNA TGTGCCAGCAGTTTTAGGGGGCACTATGGCTACACCTTC. Its protein is CASSFRGHYGYTF.

This clone showed up just a few times. This rearrangement joins TRBV2 to TRBJ2-2; weak D call: TRBD2 (7 bases). The germline gives CDR1 SNHLY, CDR2 FYNNEI. CDR3 length: 14 amino acids. Trimming shortened V by 4 bases and J by 6 bases, and 12 bases separated the two germline ends. As DNA, the CDR3 is TGTGCCAGCAGTGTGGGGGGGCTCGCCGGGGAGCTGTTTTTT. Its protein product is CASSVGGLAGELFF.

The chain recombines TRBV5-1 with TRBJ2-6, with 10 bases that match TRBD1. Unmatched junction bases numbered 10, after V lost 1 base and J lost 0 bases. CDR1 is SGHRS, CDR2 YFSETQ, per germline. This CDR3 is 20 amino acids long. The CDR3 DNA follows: TGCGCCAGCAGCTTGTTTAAGGGACAGGGGTCCCACTCTGGGGCCAACGTCCTGACTTTC. Translated, it gives CASSLFKGQGSHSGANVLTF.

The chain recombines TRBV28 with TRBJ2-2; D may be TRBD1 (6 bases). The CDR3 totals 17 residues. Looked up from germline, CDR1 is MDHEN and CDR2 is SYDVKM. Trimming stripped 6 bases from V and 4 bases from J, with 21 bases between. The CDR3 loop is CASSKPHQGQGTGELFF. CDR3 DNA: TGTGCCAGCAGCAAACCACACCAGGGGCAGGGCACCGGGGAGCTGTTTTTT. The full variable domain, its missing parts supplied by reference TRBV28 and TRBJ2-2, is DVKVTQSSRYLVKRTGEKVFLECVQDMDHENMFWYRQDPGLGLRLIYFSYDVKMKEKGDIPEGYSVSREKKERFSLILESASTNQTSMYLCASSKPHQGQGTGELFFGEGSRLTVL.

J is TRBJ2-7 and V is TRBV10-2; 9 positions agree with TRBD2. Per germline, CDR1 WSHSY and CDR2 SAAADI. The CDR3 loop spans 16 amino acids. With 2 bases clipped from V and 2 bases from J, the junction kept 7 bases outside the gene matches. The CDR3 DNA reads as TGCGCCAGCAGTGAGGATAGCGGGAGCCCTACCTACGAGCAGTACTTC. It translates to CASSEDSGSPTYEQYF.

V and J are TRBV2 and TRBJ2-7; 7 bases are a match to TRBD1. Germline CDR1 and CDR2: SNHLY and FYNNEI. J gave up 2 bases and V 5 bases, and 9 bases lay outside the gene matches. CDR3 length equals 15 residues. The CDR3 loop reads CASSKPPGQPYEQYF. The CDR3 DNA follows: TGTGCCAGCAGTAAACCTCCGGGACAGCCCTACGAGCAGTACTTC. Using reference TRBV2 and TRBJ2-7 for the parts outside the CDR3, the full variable domain is EPEVTQTPSHQVTQMGQEVILRCVPISNHLYFYWYRQILGQKVEFLVSFYNNEISEKSEIFDDQFSVERPDGSNFTLKIRSTKLEDSAMYFCASSKPPGQPYEQYFGPGTRLTVT.